This T cell receptor beta chain derives from a study of identical twins. This clonotype was seen at least ten times. TCRdb independently ran MiXCR on the 5' RACE reads; one entry per CDR3 protein. The sample lists around 570,000 distinct CDR3 sequences, around a tenth occurring once. The same specimen was also included in a second study, on yellow fever vaccine responses in identical twins. That study adds: Twins reportedly appeared to share part of their vaccine T cell response while keeping part individual.

The sequenced material came from PBMCs. The source of this sequence is a young woman in good health.

CDR3 sequence: CASSLRPRTSTDTQYF. In DNA, the CDR3 is TGTGCCAGCAGCCTAAGGCCGAGGACTAGCACAGATACGCAGTATTTT. The genes are TRBV7-9 and TRBJ2-3; TRBD2 is a possible D gene (5 bases). Germline CDR1 is SEHNR and CDR2 is FQNEAQ (reference sequence). The CDR3 length is 16 residues. V lost 5 bases, J lost 0 bases, and 15 bases lay in between.